This is a list of T cell receptor beta chains from one sample in a study of yellow fever vaccine responses in identical twins. Using its own MiXCR run on the RT-PCR reads, TCRdb lists one record per CDR3 protein. Of thousands of distinct CDR3 sequences listed, approximately 90% are singletons. The source was T cells from blood (PBMCs), unsorted or a sorted subset (not recorded which), collected before or after yellow fever vaccination (not recorded which). These receptor sequences come from a woman younger than 30 who received the yellow fever vaccine. The CDR3 runs from the conserved cysteine through the conserved F or W. A D gene is named only where the DNA matches it firmly. Size tells how often a clone was seen (once, few, many) or the class of an expanded clone, and some rows leave it out.

J gene,clone size,V gene,D gene,CDR3 protein,CDR3 DNA
TRBJ2-7,once,TRBV19,NA,CASSPKTAPYEQYF,TGTGCCAGTAGTCCAAAGACAGCGCCCTACGAGCAGTACTTC
TRBJ2-7,NA,TRBV6-1,TRBD2,CASSLRGDHEQYF,TGTGCCAGCAGTCTCCGGGGGGACCACGAGCAGTACTTC
TRBJ2-1,NA,TRBV7-6,TRBD2,CASSSGRGLLYNEQFF,TGTGCCAGCAGCTCTGGGAGGGGACTTCTATACAATGAGCAGTTCTTC
TRBJ2-1,once,TRBV28,TRBD1,CASSSWGQGDNNEQFF,TGTGCCAGCAGTTCATGGGGACAGGGCGACAACAATGAGCAGTTCTTC
TRBJ1-1,NA,TRBV4-1,NA,CASSQEPGSTEAFF,TGCGCCAGCAGCCAAGAACCGGGGAGCACTGAAGCTTTCTTT
TRBJ2-5,NA,TRBV18,TRBD1,CASSPIHGQVQETQYF,TGTGCCAGCTCACCGATTCACGGACAGGTACAAGAGACCCAGTACTTC
TRBJ1-2,NA,TRBV28,NA,CASSLSGGIYGYTF,TGTGCCAGCAGTTTATCGGGGGGGATCTATGGCTACACCTTC
TRBJ1-6,NA,TRBV6-1,NA,CASRGENSPLHF,TGTGCCAGCCGAGGGGAAAATTCACCCCTCCACTTT
TRBJ2-7,NA,TRBV28,TRBD2,CASSSPSSGRIYEQYF,TGTGCCAGCAGTTCCCCTTCAAGCGGGAGAATCTACGAGCAGTACTTC
TRBJ1-2,NA,TRBV29-1,TRBD1,CSVELDRDYGYTF,TGCAGCGTTGAACTCGACAGGGACTATGGCTACACCTTC
TRBJ2-4,NA,TRBV27,NA,CASRRGLAKNIQYF,TGTGCCAGCAGGAGGGGTCTAGCCAAAAACATTCAGTACTTC
TRBJ1-1,NA,TRBV4-1,NA,CASSQGPPPTNTEAFF,TGCGCCAGCAGCCAAGGCCCTCCCCCGACGAACACTGAAGCTTTCTTT
TRBJ2-1,NA,TRBV5-1,TRBD2,CASSYSGTSGAYNEQFF,TGCGCCAGCAGCTATTCCGGGACTAGCGGGGCCTACAATGAGCAGTTCTTC
TRBJ2-5,NA,TRBV11-1,TRBD2,CASSLAQGFQLAGRETQYF,TGTGCCAGCAGCTTAGCGCAGGGGTTTCAACTAGCGGGAAGAGAGACCCAGTACTTC
TRBJ1-3,NA,TRBV5-1,NA,CASSWSGDSGNTIYF,TGCGCCAGCAGCTGGAGCGGCGACTCTGGAAACACCATATATTTT
TRBJ2-6,NA,TRBV30,TRBD1,CAWRQGAAGANVLTF,TGTGCCTGGAGACAGGGGGCTGCTGGGGCCAACGTCCTGACTTTC
TRBJ2-3,NA,TRBV4-2,NA,CASSLPTPDTQYF,TGTGCCAGCAGCCTCCCAACCCCAGATACGCAGTATTTT
TRBJ2-1,NA,TRBV4-3,TRBD1,CASSQNRGMEQFF,TGCGCCAGCAGCCAAAACAGGGGTATGGAGCAGTTCTTC
TRBJ1-1,NA,TRBV18,NA,CASSANQVFRNTEAFF,TGTGCCAGCTCAGCAAACCAGGTTTTCAGGAACACTGAAGCTTTCTTT
TRBJ1-6,NA,TRBV11-3,NA,CASSLEAMMPLHF,TGTGCCAGCAGCTTAGAGGCCATGATGCCCCTCCACTTT
TRBJ1-6,NA,TRBV7-1,TRBD1,CASSSRTGRSPLHF,TGTGCCAGCAGCTCACGGACAGGGAGGTCACCCCTCCACTTT
TRBJ2-2,NA,TRBV7-1,TRBD2,CASSSGLAGWGELFF,TGTGCCAGCAGCTCGGGACTAGCGGGGTGGGGGGAGCTGTTTTTT
TRBJ1-5,NA,TRBV13,NA,CASSAGDLGQPQHF,TGTGCCAGCAGCGCTGGGGATTTGGGCCAGCCCCAGCATTTT
TRBJ2-3,NA,TRBV7-9,TRBD2,CASSSGGSRDTQYF,TGTGCCAGCTCTAGCGGGGGATCTCGAGATACGCAGTATTTT
TRBJ2-2,NA,TRBV20-1,NA,CSANQPGSGELFF,TGCAGTGCAAACCAACCCGGCAGCGGGGAGCTGTTTTTT
TRBJ2-7,NA,TRBV27,TRBD2,CASAPVAGVLEQYF,TGTGCCAGCGCCCCAGTAGCGGGAGTTCTCGAGCAGTACTTC
TRBJ1-3,NA,TRBV4-2,NA,CASSPLSSSSGNTIYF,TGTGCCAGCAGCCCCCTGAGTTCCAGCTCTGGAAACACCATATATTTT
TRBJ1-6,NA,TRBV6-2/TRBV6-3,NA,CASSYEVATALHF,TGTGCCAGCAGTTACGAAGTGGCAACAGCCCTCCACTTT
TRBJ2-5,NA,TRBV29-1,TRBD2,CSVVGLAGIEETQYF,TGCAGCGTTGTGGGACTAGCGGGAATAGAAGAGACCCAGTACTTC
TRBJ2-1,NA,TRBV7-9,NA,CAVPAGTDEQFF,TGTGCCGTCCCCGCCGGGACCGATGAGCAGTTCTTC
TRBJ2-7,NA,TRBV6-2/TRBV6-3,TRBD2,CASSYSDTSGEQYF,TGTGCCAGCAGTTACTCCGATACTAGCGGCGAGCAGTACTTC
TRBJ1-5,NA,TRBV29-1,TRBD1,CSVRTGINQPQHF,TGCAGCGTTCGGACAGGGATTAATCAGCCCCAGCATTTT
TRBJ2-7,NA,TRBV20-1,TRBD2,CSAAHTGTSADQYF,TGCAGTGCTGCTCATACCGGGACTAGCGCCGACCAGTACTTC
TRBJ2-1,NA,TRBV11-2,TRBD1,CASSLEGQGVLVNEQFF,TGTGCCAGCAGCTTAGAAGGACAGGGCGTCCTAGTCAATGAGCAGTTCTTC
TRBJ2-1,NA,TRBV5-4,TRBD2,CASSLGTSGRAEQFF,TGTGCCAGCAGCTTGGGGACTAGCGGGAGGGCTGAGCAGTTCTTC